Below are 21 T cell receptor beta chains sequenced from a single sample in a study of T cells in Graves' hyperthyroidism and ophthalmopathy. TCR beta CDR3 sequences were amplified from RNA transcripts. Researchers ran a first-round RT-PCR on the TCR CDR3 using the HTBI primer set. In TCRdb, the multiplex PCR reads were re-called with MiXCR into one record per CDR3 protein. The table lists around 600,000 distinct CDR3 sequences, 14% of them singletons. The sample consisted of blood. Receptors originate from a woman aged 50 to 60 with Graves' ophthalmopathy.

The rearrangement uses TRBV6-2 or TRBV6-3 and TRBJ2-1; D unresolved. Trimming shortened V by 6 bases and J by 4 bases, and 10 bases separated the two germline ends. CDR1 MNHEY and CDR2 SVGEGT come from the germline V gene. The CDR3 runs to 13 residues. The CDR3 bases are TGTGCCAGCAGGGTTCCCGAATACAATGAGCAGTTCTTC. Translating gives CASRVPEYNEQFF.

This clonotype was detected a few times. The rearrangement joins TRBV6-2 or TRBV6-3 to TRBJ2-7, with TRBD1 matching over 8 bases. The CDR3 covers 15 residues. CDR1 and CDR2 (germline): MNHEY, SVGEGT. V was pared by 6 bases and J by 2 bases, with 9 bases of the junction left unmatched. The CDR3 here is CASSRGQGKTYEQYF. CDR3 bases: TGTGCCAGCAGCCGTGGACAGGGTAAAACCTACGAGCAGTACTTC.

J is TRBJ2-5 and V is TRBV2; 10 bases map to TRBD2. This CDR3 has 16 amino acids. The germline CDR1 and CDR2 sequences are SNHLY and FYNNEI. V lost 3 bases to trimming and J lost 6 bases; unmatched junction nucleotides: 10. This CDR3 reads CASSEAGGLASKTQYF. The CDR3 nucleotides read TGTGCCAGCAGTGAGGCTGGGGGACTAGCGTCAAAGACCCAGTACTTC.

A note on this clonotype: In this CDR3 the conserved last residue, phenylalanine or tryptophan, is missing, so a read error is likely. The genes are TRBV6-1 and TRBJ2-7; the D call may be TRBD1 or TRBD2 (5 bases each). CDR1 and CDR2 from the germline V gene are MNHNS and SASEGT. V was clipped by 1 base and J by 0 bases, with 7 bases between them. The CDR3 runs to 14 residues. The CDR3 coding sequence is TGTGCCAGCAGTGAAGTGGGGGTCTCCTACGAGCAGTACTCC. Translation: CASSEVGVSYEQYS.

V is TRBV2 and J is TRBJ2-5, with D unclear. Per germline, CDR1 SNHLY and CDR2 FYNNEI. The V gene lost 2 bases and the J gene lost 5 bases, with 6 bases spanning the gap. The CDR3 extends over 12 amino acids. The CDR3, as DNA: TGTGCCAGCAGTGAACTCTGGGAGACCCAGTACTTC. Translation: CASSELWETQYF.

The table lists this clonotype with a few counts. The chain links TRBV4-1 to TRBJ2-5; 9 positions match TRBD1. J gave up 5 bases and V 5 bases, and 9 bases lay outside the gene matches. The CDR3 has 15 residues. The germline gives CDR1 MGHRA, CDR2 YSYEKL. CDR3 sequence: CASSAGTGYGETQYF. The CDR3 region has the DNA TGCGCCAGCAGCGCCGGGACAGGGTACGGGGAGACCCAGTACTTC.

This clonotype has at least ten counts. The chain recombines TRBV11-2 with TRBJ2-2; no reliable D call. Germline V lookup: CDR1 SGHAT, CDR2 FQNNGV. V was pared by 4 bases and J by 3 bases, with 12 bases between. The CDR3 is made up of 15 amino acids. The chain's CDR3 is CASSSEITDTGELFF. The CDR3 DNA reads TGTGCCAGCAGCTCAGAGATTACTGACACCGGGGAGCTGTTTTTT.

This clonotype was recorded a few times. The chain employs TRBV7-6 and TRBJ2-5; 11 positions agree with TRBD2. With V trimmed by 5 bases and J by 3 bases, 5 bases remained unmatched. The CDR3 sequence is 15 residues long. Germline V gene data show CDR1 as SGHVS and CDR2 as FNYEAQ. The CDR3 spells CASSKTLAGEETQYF. The CDR3 coding sequence is TGTGCCAGCAGCAAGACACTAGCGGGAGAAGAGACCCAGTACTTC.

This clonotype was picked up many times. The chain employs TRBV5-1 and TRBJ1-1; no definite D call. This CDR3 has 13 amino acids. Looked up from germline, CDR1 is SGHRS and CDR2 is YFSETQ. V was pared by 0 bases and J by 3 bases, with 6 bases between. CDR3 amino acids: CASSLDWDTEAFF. In DNA form, the CDR3 reads TGCGCCAGCAGCTTGGATTGGGACACTGAAGCTTTCTTT.

This clonotype was detected ten times or more. V gene TRBV7-2 combines with J gene TRBJ2-5, with D possibly TRBD1 on 5 matching bases. CDR3 length: 14 residues. Trimming stripped 8 bases from V and 5 bases from J, with 18 bases between. Germline V gives CDR1 SGHTA, CDR2 FQGNSA. CDR3 loop: CASAVAGSAETQYF. The CDR3 DNA reads as TGTGCCAGCGCGGTGGCAGGGTCCGCCGAGACCCAGTACTTC.

This clonotype was counted at least ten times. This chain links TRBV5-8 with TRBJ2-3, with TRBD2 matching 12 bases. Germline V gene sequence: CDR1 SGHTS, CDR2 YDEGEE. J was trimmed by 6 bases and V by 0 bases; bases with no gene match: 8. The CDR3 has 17 residues. CDR3 DNA: TGTGCCAGCAGCTTGGCCGTGACTAGCGGGAGAGGGGATACGCAGTATTTT. Translating gives CASSLAVTSGRGDTQYF.

This clonotype was counted only a few times. The J gene is TRBJ2-5, the V gene TRBV4-3; perhaps D is TRBD1 or TRBD2 (5 bases each). V was trimmed by 0 bases and J by 4 bases, leaving 30 bases between them. The CDR3 is 21 residues long. Looked up from germline, CDR1 is LGHNA and CDR2 is YSLEER. The CDR3 reads CASSQEWGWSASGEVGETQYF. Here the CDR3 DNA reads TGCGCCAGCAGCCAAGAGTGGGGGTGGTCCGCGAGTGGTGAAGTGGGAGAGACCCAGTACTTC.

This clonotype was seen many times. The chain carries TRBV27 and TRBJ1-1; 8 bases line up with TRBD1. Looked up from germline, CDR1 is MNHEY and CDR2 is SMNVEV (reference sequence). V was pared by 6 bases and J by 1 base, with 10 bases of the junction left unmatched. The CDR3 is 16 amino acids. In DNA, the CDR3 is TGTGCCAGCAGACCAGGGGGCGGAGTGACGAACACTGAAGCTTTCTTT. Translating gives CASRPGGGVTNTEAFF.

To note about this clonotype: At one of its ends the junction is not consistent with the germline gene, which may arise from a read error. The V gene is TRBV15, the J gene TRBJ2-7; possibly TRBD1 or TRBD2 for D (6 bases each). The length of the CDR3 is 13 residues. Looked up from germline, CDR1 is LNHNV and CDR2 is YYDKDF (reference sequence). The CDR3 here is CATSARQDYEQHF. The DNA of the CDR3 is TGTGCCACCAGCGCCAGACAGGACTACGAGCAGCACTTC.

A remark on this clonotype: This may stem from a read error, because a much larger clone lies one nucleotide away. The chain's CDR3 is CASGFGGAYGYTF. For the CDR3, the DNA is TGTGCCAGCGGCTTCGGGGGGGCCTATGGCTACACCTTC. The V and J genes are TRBV7-3 and TRBJ1-2; a weak D match, TRBD1 (6 bases). There are 13 residues in the CDR3. CDR1 and CDR2 (germline): SGHTA, FQGTGA.

This clonotype showed up just a few times. This chain uses TRBV4-3 with TRBJ2-2; a weak D match, TRBD2 (5 bases). The CDR3 extends over 15 amino acids. Germline lookup yields CDR1 LGHNA and CDR2 YSLEER. The V end lost 1 base, the J end lost 3 bases, and 9 bases lay between the germline ends. Here the CDR3 DNA reads TGCGCCAGCAGCCAAGGGACTGTGTACACCGGGGAGCTGTTTTTT. This encodes CASSQGTVYTGELFF.

This clonotype showed up many times. V is TRBV28 and J is TRBJ1-2; D is unresolved. Germline V gene data show CDR1 as MDHEN and CDR2 as SYDVKM. V was trimmed by 3 bases and J by 1 base, leaving 9 bases between them. The CDR3 totals 14 residues. The CDR3 DNA reads TGTGCCAGCAGTTTCGAGACGGTTAACTATGGCTACACCTTC. Its translation is CASSFETVNYGYTF.

This clonotype has only a few counts. The chain joins TRBV4-2 to TRBJ2-3; 9 bases align to TRBD2. In germline, CDR1 is LGHNA, CDR2 YNFKEQ. Trimming cost V 4 bases and J 3 bases; bases outside gene matches: 8. The CDR3 covers 16 residues. The CDR3 DNA reads TGTGCCAGCAGCCCAAGGCCTAGCGGGGATACAGATACGCAGTATTTT. Its translation: CASSPRPSGDTDTQYF.

In this sample, this clonotype turned up many times. The rearrangement links TRBV2 to TRBJ2-7; TRBD1 or TRBD2 may be the D gene (5 bases each). This CDR3 is 13 amino acids long. Trimming took 4 bases from V and 2 from J, leaving 9 bases between them. In germline, CDR1 is SNHLY, CDR2 FYNNEI. CDR3 sequence reads: CASSGDVPYEQYF. The CDR3 coding sequence is TGTGCCAGCAGTGGGGACGTACCCTACGAGCAGTACTTC.

This clonotype was counted at least ten times. The V gene is TRBV18, the J gene TRBJ2-5; TRBD1 matches 9 bases. V was clipped by 2 bases and J by 3 bases; unmatched bases: 4. The CDR3 is 15 amino acids. Germline CDR1 KGHSH, CDR2 LQKENI. CDR3 DNA sequence: TGTGCCAGCTCACCATTGAGGACAGGGGAAGAGACCCAGTACTTC. Amino acid sequence: CASSPLRTGEETQYF. The variable domain in full, completed from reference TRBV18 and TRBJ2-5, reads NAGVMQNPRHLVRRRGQEARLRCSPMKGHSHVYWYRQLPEEGLKFMVYLQKENIIDESGMPKERFSAEFPKEGPSILRIQQVVRGDSAAYFCASSPLRTGEETQYFGPGTRLLVL.

Many counts were recorded for this clonotype. The chain has TRBV7-3 and TRBJ1-1, with 7 bases lining up with TRBD1. With 5 bases clipped from V and 12 bases from J, the junction kept 9 bases outside the gene matches. The CDR3 is 12 residues long. Per the germline V gene, CDR1 is SGHTA and CDR2 is FQGTGA. The CDR3 nucleotides are TGTGCCAGCAGCGCTGGGACAGACGCGCCTTTCTTT. Amino acids: CASSAGTDAPFF.